One TCR beta chain is described in this entry. The CDR3 is made up of 14 amino acids. V shed 0 bases and J shed 3 bases, with 9 bases lying between them. CDR1 is GTSNPN, CDR2 SVGIG, per germline (reference sequence). Stated treatment: oral pan-JAK inhibitor, 5-10 mg twice daily. The data were obtained in a study of CD8+ T cells in alopecia areata. Once RNA had been extracted, it was reverse transcribed into cDNA to act as the sequencing template. TCRdb's copy holds only in-frame clones and misses some; the assay was immunoSEQ multiplex PCR. The sample carries fewer than 150,000 clones, 55% to 60% recorded once.

The receptor's source is a human donor with alopecia areata. The rearrangement joins TRBV30 to TRBJ2-4; no clear D gene. The sequences come from CD4+ T cells sorted from blood, collected at week 24, from a patient treated with tofacitinib. The CDR3 DNA follows: TGTGCCTGGAGTGTATTGTCTAGCAAAAACATTCAGTACTTC. This sequence encodes CAWSVLSSKNIQYF.